This TCR beta chain comes out of a study of T cells after yellow fever vaccination. Study-level background: SMART-Seq v4 Ultra Low Input prepared the low-cell-number fractions.

V was cut by 6 bases and J by 8 bases, with 19 bases left in between. The CDR3 contains 14 residues. Study-wide findings and caveats: Subsequent to the booster, the majority of primary-vaccination clones reappeared (under 98% CD4, approximately 90% CD8).

This clonotype has only a few counts. The antigen remains unidentified. Template switching by 5'RACE produced TCR cDNA, adding a universal primer site and UMIs. Via MiXCR, TCRdb re-called the 5' RACE reads, giving one row per CDR3 protein. The data show more than 450,000 distinct CDR3 sequences, 20% to 25% seen once. The clonotype was recovered from a man younger than 35 who received the YFV17D yellow fever vaccine. V usage is TRBV12-3 or TRBV12-4 and J usage is TRBJ1-2, with D tentatively TRBD1 (6 bases). The sample consisted of PBMCs, taken less than 25 days after the first yellow fever vaccination. As DNA, the CDR3 is TGTGCCAGCAGGAAACAGGGAAAAATCGAGGGCTACACCTTC. Protein: CASRKQGKIEGYTF.